This TCR beta chain was identified during a study of T-cell memory formation after mild COVID-19. TCRdb re-called the 5' RACE reads through MiXCR, storing one row per CDR3 protein. The table has hundreds of thousands of distinct CDR3 sequences, approximately 16% seen once; the top ten hold 3.5%. V shed 2 bases and J 7 bases; nucleotides not matched to a gene: 10. The length of the CDR3 is 17 residues. Germline V lookup: CDR1 SGHRS, CDR2 YFSETQ. The receptor was isolated from a man between 18 and 35 years old who had mild COVID-19 (a few samples of this study predate the infection). Cell type and time point are not known. The V and J genes are TRBV5-1 and TRBJ2-1; 12 bases align to TRBD2. The specimen sequenced was PBMCs or a T cell subset sorted from them (not recorded which). CDR3 sequence reads: CASSFPASGGAGNEQFF. CDR3 sequence (DNA): TGCGCCAGCAGCTTCCCGGCTAGCGGGGGGGCGGGTAATGAGCAGTTCTTC.